This T cell receptor beta chain was sequenced in a study of cytomegalovirus exposure and HLA in healthy donors (dated by TCRdb to 2015 to 2018). Some background on the complete study: In an earlier analysis of several hundred of the donors, 250 to 350 Gb of sequence data and 100 million or so unique TCR beta sequences from 180 million or so T cells were reported. Around 320 gigabases of sequencing data and around 87 million unique TCR sequences were included in an early release covering around 650 HLA-typed donors. Of the 300 to 450 genotyped donors, over 70% fell in the genetic ancestry cluster associated with self-reported Caucasian donors. The study aimed to test whether signatures of past pathogen exposure could be identified by cataloging public T cell receptors. The study used immunosequencing to profile the T cell repertoires of 670 or so subjects and linked those repertoires to cytomegalovirus serostatus. A separate validation cohort of 90 to 150 different subjects was used in addition to the approximately 640-subject first cohort. High-throughput TCR immunosequencing, statistical association of individual TCRs with disease status, and machine learning were combined to predict cytomegalovirus infection status. A later analysis re-examined previously published TCR beta repertoires from hundreds of donors and added high-resolution HLA genotyping to investigate patterns of TCR occurrence. In the later analysis, no new phenotypic data were used to find candidate immune exposures; instead, reliance was placed on TCR beta sequences and their occurrence across donors. An earlier analysis of roughly 580 of the donors used high-throughput TCR beta sequencing to judge whether each TCR beta V gene segment behaved as functional or pseudogenic. Donor age, sex, ethnicity and CMV serostatus were compiled together with the repertoire data. A later genetic analysis took genome-wide SNP genotypes for about 55% of the roughly 700 donors and used that subset as a discovery cohort. All discovery cohort repertoires had been generated on a single sequencing platform. HLA typing covered class I and class II loci at four-digit resolution. Typing coverage differed by locus: A, B, C, DRB1 and DQB1 were typed in roughly 620-630 donors, DQA1 in roughly 500, DPA1 in over 600, and DPB1 in around 440. Five DR-DQ haplotypes were handled as single units for association and clustering because linkage in the cohort was strong. Among 300 to 500 genotyped donors of the cohort, an average of around 240,000 unique TCR beta nucleotide sequences was sequenced per donor, of which about 20% were non-productive.

Per the germline V gene (reference sequence), MNHEY is the CDR1 and SMNVEV is the CDR2. The CDR3 sequence holds 14 residues, the cysteine and phenylalanine included. Of the read, only the CDR3 DNA is kept; its 42 bases are in frame from base 1. Cut back by 5 bases and 6 bases, the V and J ends lie 17 bases apart. Notes on this clone: Its specific antigen is unknown. One base away there is no much larger clone; base qualities are not given.

General study outcomes and caveats: A total of about 150 TCR beta chains were listed by the study as associated with cytomegalovirus. Most TCR sequences were observed very rarely across donors, whereas some public TCRs were present in many individuals. Assigning TCR associations to individual alleles was difficult when HLA alleles, especially DR and DQ, strongly co-occurred. Linkage disequilibrium might explain the correlated functional status among segregating V segments, but an unknown experimental factor could not be excluded. A later analysis associated about 18,000 TCR beta sequences with specific HLA alleles at a false discovery rate of 0.05. It was suggested by the authors that the approach could potentially be generalized to other disease states and immunological phenotypes. Cytomegalovirus status was reported to be diagnosed by the classifier with high specificity and sensitivity in both the original and validation cohorts. Only TCR beta chains were sequenced in this cohort, and the absence of alpha or paired-chain data limited detectable features. Because counts were too low, seventeen rarely observed V segments, including chromosome 9 orphons, were excluded from the earlier analysis of 587 of the donors. A further reported finding was that TCR beta sequences accurately predicted the HLA-A and HLA-B alleles for most subjects in the first cohort. In a later analysis, most CMV-associated TCR beta chains were found to appear HLA-restricted, with HLA associations seemingly driven largely by CMV exposure. A later analysis reported that several top co-occurrence clusters appeared linked to parvovirus B19, influenza, CMV and Epstein-Barr virus. The 87-base-pair reads could not distinguish some IMGT-functional V segments, including TRBV6-2 and TRBV6-3, so those segments were excluded. According to a later analysis, TCR association rates differed among HLA loci, with DRB1 alleles showing the most associated TCRs and HLA-C alleles showing the fewest. In an earlier analysis of some 540 of the donors, most TCR beta V segments appeared in productive rearrangements about 87% or about 30% of the time, broadly matching IMGT annotations. Presence/absence analyses assumed roughly uniform sequencing depth across donors, an assumption that may not hold. A later genetic analysis reported fewer N-insertions in productive TCRs among donors in an Asian-associated ancestry cluster than the 666-donor mean. The only immune exposure information available for the cohort was CMV serostatus. A cluster of highly shared sequence variants was judged likely to be a technical artifact of the sequencing pipeline. V-gene and J-gene trimming of TCR beta chains was associated with a missense DCLRE1C variant in a later genetic analysis, and the association was replicated in an independent cohort. Three of the identified cytomegalovirus-associated TCR beta chains were confirmed in vitro to be specific for cytomegalovirus antigens. HLA typing was unavailable for some donors at each locus, so association tests used only the typed subset. In a later analysis, HLA-associated TCR beta chains showed more clonal expansion and lower generation probabilities than non-associated chains that were equally common.

The cohort comprised more than 550 healthy bone marrow donors. All cohort members were sampled while nominally healthy, although unrecorded immune exposures were likely present. The donor tested CMV seropositive, placing the donor among the approximately 290 seropositive members of the cohort. Every donor gave a peripheral blood sample, and the peripheral blood mononuclear cells from that sample were used for TCR beta sequencing. The Qiagen DNeasy Blood Extraction Kit was used to extract genomic DNA from the blood cell samples. The library was produced with the immunoSEQ multiplex PCR assay. A mixture of 60 forward primers for TCR Vbeta segments and 13 reverse primers for TCR Jbeta segments was used in the multiplex PCR. The CDR3 region of rearranged TCR beta genes was amplified from genomic DNA with a multiplex PCR assay. The Illumina HiSeq System was used to sequence the amplified TCR beta libraries as 87-base-pair reads. The authors processed their data as follows. A later analysis tallied approximately 87 million unique TCR beta chains across the 666 repertoires, and some 10 million of those chains were shared by two or more donors. A nearest-neighbor algorithm error-corrected the raw reads and collapsed the reads into unique sequences, merging closely related sequences to remove PCR and sequencing errors. Alignment of CDR3 sequences to IMGT reference sequences was used to assign V, D and J gene segments. For a sequence to be retained, a match of at least six nucleotides was required to both a V gene segment and a J gene segment. A rearrangement was called productive if the CDR3 had no stop codons and remained in frame with V and J, and every other rearrangement was called non-productive. Following IMGT convention, CDR3 was defined as the stretch from the second conserved V-encoded cysteine up to the conserved J-encoded phenylalanine. Sequences without an unambiguous match to a single V gene segment were excluded from the earlier analysis of several hundred of the donors. An earlier analysis of over 450 of the donors classified V segments as functional when productive rearrangements were above 56.7% and as segregating when the standard deviation between donors was above 5%. A statistical classification framework was built to diagnose cytomegalovirus status from the catalog of TCR beta chain sequences. In a later analysis, V and J genes were assigned by comparing TCR nucleotide sequences against IMGT/GENE-DB human TR gene sequences. Using the TCRdist pipeline, a later analysis assigned CDR3 sequences along with most-parsimonious VDJ recombination scenarios. In a later analysis, each TCR beta chain was defined by its CDR3 amino acid sequence together with its V-gene family, and reads without a unique V-gene family were excluded. In a later analysis, approximately 640 highly shared, low-generation-probability nucleotide sequences were removed to address suspected cross-contamination and a sequencing artifact. For each public chain, a later analysis derived a clonal expansion index from normalized ranks of inferred template counts within each repertoire. In a later analysis, generation probabilities were computed using a VDJ recombination model fitted to out-of-frame rearrangements, and the results were checked against IGoR. A later analysis scored TCR-TCR, TCR-HLA and TCR-CMV co-occurrence with hypergeometric tests, applying a repertoire-size bias correction to TCR pairs. In a later analysis, false discovery rates were estimated by permuting HLA or CMV assignments 20 times. In a later analysis, co-occurring TCRs were grouped using DBSCAN, with TCRdist sequence similarity added in when clustering inside HLA-allele-positive subsets. Repertoires with fewer than 30,000 or more than 120,000 public chains, plus five repertoires with anomalous nucleotide sharing, were excluded from co-occurrence clustering. As stored in TCRdb, this immuneACCESS dataset retains in-frame rearrangements with V and J assigned. A fraction of the clones does not appear; measured against another copy, unresolved V genes explain less than half of the discrepancy, and the remainder lacks a known reason. From that table come the V and J calls and clone size; the DNA was used to work out D and trimming. For this sample the table gives 120,000 or so clones, of which 82% were detected only once. Together, the top ten hold around 10% of the sample.

The rearrangement joined TRBV27 to TRBJ2-7; no D gene call is confident. This TCR was recovered from a male donor in good health and CMV-seropositive. Material: PBMCs. The CDR3 loop reads CASSPHRSPGEQYF. The base sequence is TGTGCCAGCAGTCCTCATCGGTCCCCGGGCGAGCAGTACTTC.